The sequence of this TCR beta chain was determined in a study of blood T cells in healthy people across ages. Alongside a J-beta primer mix, a sample-barcoded 5' primer served in a second PCR lasting roughly 6 to 12 cycles. TCRdb recomputed calls from the 5' RACE reads with MiXCR, one row per CDR3 protein. The data contain 1.5 million or so distinct CDR3 sequences, roughly two fifths of them singletons. The CDR3 has 14 residues. Germline CDR1 DFQATT, CDR2 SNEGSKA (reference sequence). The clonotype comes from a woman in her late teens or twenties in good health. V and J are TRBV20-1 and TRBJ2-4; 8 bases match TRBD2. The J call may be in error: the DNA end matches TRBJ2-7 better. The material sequenced was blood. CDR3 protein: CSATVWRGVYEQYF. As DNA, the CDR3 is TGCAGTGCCACAGTGTGGCGGGGGGTCTACGAGCAGTACTTC.